Described below is a single T cell receptor (beta chain) sequence and its context. The sample comes from a study of control samples from healthy donors and cancer patients. Generated by immunoSEQ multiplex PCR, the TCRdb table keeps only in-frame clones and is missing some. The data show about 160,000 clones, around 95% seen once. Germline V gene data show CDR1 as MNHEY and CDR2 as SVGAGI. The CDR3 length is 15 residues. V was trimmed by 2 bases and J by 4 bases, leaving 12 bases between them. The chain is built from TRBV6-5 and TRBJ2-1; D not resolved. The clonotype was recovered from a middle-aged woman in good health. Material: blood. CDR3 residues: CASSYTPTIYNEQFF. CDR3 coding DNA: TGTGCCAGCAGTTACACACCGACAATTTACAATGAGCAGTTCTTC.